These 18 T cell receptor beta chains originate from one sample sequenced in a study of T cells after yellow fever vaccination. TCRdb used MiXCR to reprocess the 5' RACE reads, holding one entry per CDR3 protein. The sample includes about 320,000 distinct CDR3 sequences, around 4.5% of them seen just once. The sample in question was PBMCs, obtained 15 days after the yellow fever booster vaccination. These receptors were obtained from a man aged 18-30 years who received the YFV17D yellow fever vaccine.

This clonotype was counted at least ten times. The chain has TRBV29-1 and TRBJ2-3; possibly TRBD1 for D (6 bases). Deletions cut 5 bases from V and 4 bases from J, with 13 bases between. In germline, CDR1 is SQVTM, CDR2 ANQGSEA. CDR3 length equals 13 residues. This chain's CDR3 is CSVCTGSADTQYF. As DNA, the CDR3 is TGCAGCGTTTGTACAGGGAGCGCAGATACGCAGTATTTT.

This clonotype was recorded a few times. This chain connects TRBV10-3 to TRBJ2-5; 7 nucleotides align to TRBD2. The CDR3 runs to 14 residues. V lost 3 bases, J lost 3 bases, and 4 bases stayed unmatched. Germline V gene sequence: CDR1 ENHRY, CDR2 SYGVKD. The CDR3 protein is CAISDGGGEETQYF. The CDR3 DNA follows: TGTGCCATCAGTGACGGCGGGGGTGAAGAGACCCAGTACTTC.

This clonotype was seen ten or more times. The CDR3 is CSARQGPSTDTQYF. The DNA of the CDR3 is TGCAGTGCTAGACAGGGGCCGAGCACAGATACGCAGTATTTT. The genes are TRBV20-1 and TRBJ2-3; possible D gene TRBD1, 6 bases. CDR3 length equals 14 residues. Germline loops: CDR1 DFQATT, CDR2 SNEGSKA (reference sequence). V lost 2 bases and J 0 bases, leaving 9 bases between the germline ends.

This clonotype occurred many times. The J gene is TRBJ2-7, the V gene TRBV15, with D tentatively TRBD2 (6 bases). Trimming pared 0 bases from V and 5 bases from J, leaving 14 bases between. Germline V gives CDR1 LNHNV, CDR2 YYDKDF (reference sequence). The CDR3 is 15 residues long. The CDR3, as DNA: TGTGCCACCAGCAGAGATTGGGGGGAATCCCACGAGCAGTACTTC. This translates into CATSRDWGESHEQYF.

The rearrangement links TRBV12-3 or TRBV12-4 to TRBJ2-2; D may be TRBD1 or TRBD2 (7 bases each). This CDR3 is 17 amino acids long. V was pared by 7 bases and J by 7 bases, with 25 bases between. CDR3 sequence (DNA): TGTGCCAGCATCCCACGAGGGAGGGGGCACGGGGGCGGGGAGCTGTTTTTT. This encodes CASIPRGRGHGGGELFF.

This chain's CDR3 is CASSSMVAGGFTGELFF. Here the CDR3 DNA reads TGCGCCAGCAGCTCAATGGTGGCAGGGGGCTTCACCGGGGAGCTGTTTTTT. This chain uses TRBV5-1 with TRBJ2-2; TRBD1 aligns across 8 bases. Looked up from germline, CDR1 is SGHRS and CDR2 is YFSETQ. The CDR3 loop spans 17 amino acids. Trimming at V came to 3 bases and at J to 4 bases, leaving 11 bases not matched to a gene. Supplemented by reference TRBV5-1 and TRBJ2-2, the full variable domain reads KAGVTQTPRYLIKTRGQQVTLSCSPISGHRSVSWYQQTPGQGLQFLFEYFSETQRNKGNFPGRFSGRQFSNSRSEMNVSTLELGDSALYLCASSSMVAGGFTGELFFGEGSRLTVL.

This clonotype was seen more than once but under ten times. This sequence joins TRBV4-3 and TRBJ1-4; the D gene is possibly TRBD1 (5 bases). This CDR3 comprises 16 residues. From germline, CDR1 is LGHNA and CDR2 YSLEER. Between the trimmed V and J ends, which lost 0 bases and 4 bases, there was a span of 12 bases. CDR3 coding DNA: TGCGCCAGCAGCCAAGATCCCCGACAGAATAATGAAAAACTGTTTTTT. This translates into CASSQDPRQNNEKLFF.

The sample holds many counts of this clonotype. The V gene is TRBV27, the J gene TRBJ2-7; D is perhaps TRBD1 or TRBD2 (6 bases each). Deletions cut 3 bases from V and 4 bases from J, with 13 bases between. The CDR3 contains 14 residues. Germline CDR1 and CDR2: MNHEY and SMNVEV (reference sequence). In DNA form, the CDR3 reads TGTGCCAGCAGTTTCCGGGGGCCGGCTTACGAGCAGTACGTC. This translates into CASSFRGPAYEQYV.

This clonotype was observed many times. The chain carries TRBV12-3 or TRBV12-4 and TRBJ1-4; D not resolved. V was pared by 0 bases and J by 4 bases, with 12 bases between. The CDR3 sequence is 16 residues long. Here the CDR3 reads CASSLALGSRNEKLFF. CDR3 DNA sequence: TGTGCCAGCAGTTTAGCGCTCGGGAGTCGTAATGAAAAACTGTTTTTT.

The table lists this clonotype with a few counts. The chain combines TRBV4-2 with TRBJ2-3, with 9 bases aligning to TRBD2. The junction had 3 bases not matched to a gene; V was cut back by 0 bases and J by 5 bases. There are 15 residues in the CDR3. Germline CDR1 reads LGHNA; CDR2 reads YNFKEQ. This chain's CDR3 is CASSQDSLAGDTQYF. The DNA of the CDR3 is TGTGCCAGCAGCCAAGACTCACTAGCGGGAGATACGCAGTATTTT.

This chain connects TRBV20-1 to TRBJ1-1; tentative D call: TRBD1 (5 bases). This CDR3 region has 15 residues. V was cut by 6 bases and J by 0 bases, with 17 bases left in between. CDR1 is DFQATT and CDR2 is SNEGSKA in the germline V gene (reference sequence). The CDR3 is CSAQRHGGLNTEAFF. In DNA form, the CDR3 reads TGCAGTGCCCAAAGGCATGGGGGACTGAACACTGAAGCTTTCTTT.

The chain uses TRBV7-2 and TRBJ2-7; the D gene is possibly TRBD1 (6 bases). Germline lookup yields CDR1 SGHTA and CDR2 FQGNSA. With 3 bases removed from V and 2 bases from J, the gap between germline ends came to 11 bases. There are 14 residues in the CDR3. CDR3 in DNA: TGTGCCAGCAGCTTTGACAGGCAGACCTACGAGCAGTACTTC. Encoded protein: CASSFDRQTYEQYF. Using reference TRBV7-2 and TRBJ2-7 for the parts outside the CDR3, the full variable domain is GAGVSQSPSNKVTEKGKDVELRCDPISGHTALYWYRQSLGQGLEFLIYFQGNSAPDKSGLPSDRFSAERTGGSVSTLTIQRTQQEDSAVYLCASSFDRQTYEQYFGPGTRLTVT.

The rearrangement joins TRBV4-3 to TRBJ2-1; D is unresolved. V shed 1 base and J shed 6 bases, with 7 bases lying between them. This CDR3 has 13 amino acids. CDR1 is LGHNA and CDR2 is YSLEER in the germline V gene. In nucleotides, the CDR3 is TGCGCCAGCAGCCAAGTGGAACGCAATGAGCAGTTCTTC. Its protein product is CASSQVERNEQFF.

This clonotype showed up many times. The CDR3 sequence: CASSFLARQMNTEAFF. The CDR3 DNA follows: TGTGCCAGCAGCTTTCTCGCCAGACAAATGAACACTGAAGCTTTCTTT. The chain is built from TRBV7-3 and TRBJ1-1; D is ambiguous. The CDR3 spans 16 residues. Germline V gives CDR1 SGHTA, CDR2 FQGTGA. Trimming removed 3 bases at V and 0 bases at J, with 14 bases between.

This clonotype was counted ten times or more. The chain's CDR3 is CASSYSASDGYTF. The CDR3 region has the DNA TGTGCCAGCAGTTACTCGGCCAGTGATGGCTACACCTTC. The gene calls are TRBV6-2 or TRBV6-3 and TRBJ1-2; D ambiguous. V lost 0 bases, J lost 6 bases, and 8 bases lay in between. The germline V gene encodes CDR1 MNHEY and CDR2 SVGEGT. The CDR3 runs to 13 residues.

This clonotype came up a few times. The chain couples TRBV5-1 to TRBJ2-5; possible D gene TRBD2, 7 bases. Trimming stripped 2 bases from V and 5 bases from J, with 19 bases between. CDR3 size: 16 residues. Per the germline V gene, CDR1 is SGHRS and CDR2 is YFSETQ. The CDR3 DNA follows: TGCGCCAGCAGCTTTCGGGGGGCAATTAAGTTGGAGACCCAGTACTTC. Amino acids: CASSFRGAIKLETQYF. Combining the CDR3 with reference TRBV5-1 and TRBJ2-5 gives the whole variable domain KAGVTQTPRYLIKTRGQQVTLSCSPISGHRSVSWYQQTPGQGLQFLFEYFSETQRNKGNFPGRFSGRQFSNSRSEMNVSTLELGDSALYLCASSFRGAIKLETQYFGPGTRLLVL.

V gene TRBV18 combines with J gene TRBJ2-7; the match to TRBD1 covers 9 bases. The CDR3 covers 13 residues. Per germline, CDR1 KGHSH and CDR2 LQKENI. With 6 bases clipped from V and 3 bases from J, the junction kept 3 bases outside the gene matches. The CDR3 loop reads CASSSGQGYEQYV. The CDR3 bases are TGTGCCAGCTCGTCGGGACAGGGCTACGAGCAGTACGTC.

The table lists this clonotype with many counts. The chain couples TRBV7-2 to TRBJ2-3; 10 bases are a match to TRBD2. CDR1 SGHTA and CDR2 FQGNSA come from the germline V gene. J lost 1 base, V lost 3 bases, and 7 bases had no gene match. This CDR3 spans 17 amino acids. The CDR3 is CASSFRLAGDRTDTQYF. The CDR3 bases are TGTGCCAGCAGCTTCCGCCTAGCGGGGGACCGCACAGATACGCAGTATTTT. The full variable domain, with the rest looked up from reference TRBV7-2 and TRBJ2-3, is GAGVSQSPSNKVTEKGKDVELRCDPISGHTALYWYRQSLGQGLEFLIYFQGNSAPDKSGLPSDRFSAERTGGSVSTLTIQRTQQEDSAVYLCASSFRLAGDRTDTQYFGPGTRLTVL.